The 19 T cell receptor beta chains given below trace back to one sample, sequenced in a study of cytomegalovirus exposure and HLA in healthy donors. The PCR was carried out with 60 Vbeta primers and 13 Jbeta primers. The assay was immunoSEQ multiplex PCR, and TCRdb's table has in-frame clones only and misses some. Counted here are approximately 73,000 clones, almost 80% occurring once; the ten biggest clones make up around 21%. The sequencing sample was made of PBMCs. The source of these receptors is a woman aged 35 to 49 in good health and CMV-seropositive.

The table lists this clone with a count of one. The chain recombines TRBV7-6 with TRBJ2-7; 12 bases agree with TRBD1. J gave up 2 bases and V 5 bases, and 4 bases lay outside the gene matches. Germline CDR1 reads SGHVS; CDR2 reads FNYEAQ. This CDR3 has 15 residues. The CDR3 reads CASSTGTGGTYEQYF. The CDR3 bases are TGTGCCAGCAGCACCGGGACAGGGGGCACCTACGAGCAGTACTTC.

The rearrangement uses TRBV5-8 and TRBJ2-2; weak D call: TRBD2 (5 bases). The ends were cut back, 2 bases at V and 0 bases at J, with 11 bases in the middle. CDR1 is SGHTS, CDR2 YDEGEE, per germline. The CDR3 extends over 16 amino acids. This CDR3 reads CASSLVLAPNTGELFF. The CDR3, as DNA: TGTGCCAGCAGCTTAGTGCTAGCCCCGAACACCGGGGAGCTGTTTTTT.

This sequence joins TRBV30 and TRBJ2-1; D call uncertain. V was shortened by 0 bases and J by 6 bases, with 9 bases between the two germline ends. CDR3 length equals 13 residues. The germline V gene encodes CDR1 GTSNPN and CDR2 SVGIG (reference sequence). In DNA, the CDR3 is TGTGCCTGGAGTGTACTTTCCCCCAATGAGCAGTTCTTC. This gives the protein CAWSVLSPNEQFF.

This chain links TRBV2 with TRBJ1-3; D is possibly TRBD1 (5 bases). The length of the CDR3 is 10 residues. Germline CDR1 is SNHLY and CDR2 is FYNNEI. Trimming left V 6 bases short and J 14 bases short, with 11 bases between. DNA for the CDR3: TGTGCCAGCAGGGCAGGGTCTCTATATTTT. Its protein is CASRAGSLYF.

The chain carries TRBV4-1 and TRBJ2-7; 9 positions agree with TRBD2. CDR3 length equals 15 residues. The germline gives CDR1 MGHRA, CDR2 YSYEKL. V lost 4 bases to trimming and J lost 2 bases; unmatched junction nucleotides: 6. The CDR3 spells CASSRVTSGTYEQYF. DNA for the CDR3: TGCGCCAGCAGCCGCGTGACTAGCGGAACCTACGAGCAGTACTTC.

This chain uses TRBV9 with TRBJ1-6, with 7 bases fitting TRBD1. There are 15 residues in the CDR3. Germline CDR1 is SGDLS and CDR2 is YYNGEE. With V trimmed by 4 bases and J by 7 bases, 8 bases remained unmatched. CDR3 coding DNA: TGTGCCAGCAGCCCGTTCCGGGACAGAAATTCACCCCTCCACTTT. This translates into CASSPFRDRNSPLHF.

This clone was recorded a few times. The V gene is TRBV4-1, the J gene TRBJ2-2; D might be TRBD2 (6 bases). Germline CDR1 is MGHRA and CDR2 is YSYEKL. The CDR3 totals 16 residues. V lost 4 bases to trimming and J lost 2 bases, with 14 bases between them. DNA for the CDR3: TGCGCCAGCAGCCCCAGTCGGAGGGATAACACCGGGGAGCTGTTTTTT. Amino acid sequence: CASSPSRRDNTGELFF.

This chain links TRBV4-1 with TRBJ2-7; 7 bases are a match to TRBD2. The CDR3 runs to 17 residues. Germline lookup yields CDR1 MGHRA and CDR2 YSYEKL. Trimming took 0 bases from V and 2 from J; bases not matched to a gene: 10. The CDR3 loop reads CASSQESVASGAYEQYF. The DNA of the CDR3 is TGCGCCAGCAGCCAAGAGAGCGTGGCTAGCGGAGCCTACGAGCAGTACTTC.

The chain combines TRBV10-1 with TRBJ2-7, with D possibly TRBD1 on 6 matching bases. The CDR3 contains 14 residues. Trimming stripped 4 bases from V and 1 base from J, with 11 bases between. The germline CDR1 and CDR2 sequences are WNHNN and SYGVQD (reference sequence). In DNA form, the CDR3 reads TGCGCCAGCAGTGGAGGGCAGGGGTCCTACGAGCAGTACTTC. This translates into CASSGGQGSYEQYF.

The V gene is TRBV15, the J gene TRBJ2-6, with D perhaps TRBD1 (5 bases). CDR1 is LNHNV and CDR2 is YYDKDF in the germline V gene (reference sequence). V lost 2 bases, J lost 0 bases, and 14 bases lay in between. The CDR3 is 18 residues long. CDR3 sequence reads: CATSRFQGQTSGANVLTF. CDR3 coding DNA: TGTGCCACCAGCAGATTCCAGGGCCAAACCTCTGGGGCCAACGTCCTGACTTTC.

CDR3 bases: TGTGCCAGCAGTGAGCAGGGGGCGGACGACGAGCAGTACTTC. This codes for CASSEQGADDEQYF. V usage is TRBV6-1 and J usage is TRBJ2-7; 8 positions agree with TRBD1. After removal of 3 bases from V and 5 bases from J, the junction contained 6 bases not matched to a gene. Germline CDR1 and CDR2: MNHNS and SASEGT. The CDR3 contains 14 residues.

The V call is TRBV5-8, the J call TRBJ2-1; 11 nucleotides align to TRBD2. The CDR3 loop spans 15 amino acids. Trimming removed 5 bases from V and 4 bases from J; junction bases left unmatched: 5. The germline CDR1 and CDR2 sequences are SGHTS and YDEGEE. In nucleotides, the CDR3 is TGTGCCAGCAGTTCCGGGACTAGCGGTTACAATGAGCAGTTCTTC. It is translated as CASSSGTSGYNEQFF.

The rearrangement uses TRBV5-1 and TRBJ2-1, with D perhaps TRBD1 (5 bases). Trimming pared 3 bases from V and 0 bases from J, leaving 7 bases between. Germline V gene sequence: CDR1 SGHRS, CDR2 YFSETQ. The CDR3 consists of 14 residues. CDR3 protein: CASSSTGSYNEQFF. CDR3 DNA: TGCGCCAGCAGCTCTACAGGCTCCTACAATGAGCAGTTCTTC.

The chain employs TRBV11-2 and TRBJ2-3; tentative D call: TRBD2 (5 bases). The CDR3 runs to 17 residues. Deletions cut 1 base from V and 0 bases from J, with 14 bases between. Per germline, CDR1 SGHAT and CDR2 FQNNGV. Here the CDR3 DNA reads TGTGCCAGCAGCTTAGCGTCTGGGAGAGCTAGCACAGATACGCAGTATTTT. Amino acid sequence: CASSLASGRASTDTQYF.

V and J are TRBV2 and TRBJ1-1; D is ambiguous. The CDR3 loop spans 11 amino acids. Deletions cut 9 bases from V and 2 bases from J, with 7 bases between. The germline CDR1 and CDR2 sequences are SNHLY and FYNNEI. CDR3 amino acids: CARQSNTEAFF. For the CDR3, the DNA is TGTGCCAGACAGTCAAACACTGAAGCTTTCTTT.

This clone came up once. This rearrangement joins TRBV5-4 to TRBJ2-6; no firm D call. Germline CDR1 and CDR2: SGHNT and YYREEE (reference sequence). V was pared by 4 bases and J by 0 bases, with 17 bases between. The CDR3 is made up of 18 amino acids. The CDR3: CASSLGGSTTSGANVLTF. The DNA of the CDR3 is TGTGCCAGCAGCCTCGGCGGCTCTACGACCTCTGGGGCCAACGTCCTGACTTTC.

The rearrangement uses TRBV19 and TRBJ1-5; TRBD1 matches at 8 bases. Unmatched junction bases numbered 8, after V lost 3 bases and J lost 4 bases. Germline CDR1 is LNHDA and CDR2 is SQIVND (reference sequence). The CDR3 contains 16 residues. CDR3 amino acids: CASSIGSGGGNQPQHF. In nucleotides, the CDR3 is TGTGCCAGTAGTATTGGGTCAGGGGGCGGTAATCAGCCCCAGCATTTT.

The chain couples TRBV5-6 to TRBJ1-2; maybe TRBD1 (5 bases). Germline lookup yields CDR1 SGHDT and CDR2 YYEEEE. This CDR3 region has 15 residues. V was pared by 4 bases and J by 2 bases, with 15 bases between. As DNA, the CDR3 is TGTGCCAGCAGCGACAAAACAAGGGGAAACTATGGCTACACCTTC. Translating it yields CASSDKTRGNYGYTF.

V is TRBV5-1 and J is TRBJ1-4, with 8 nucleotides matching TRBD1. The trim removed 4 bases at V and 2 bases at J, leaving 4 bases unmatched. This CDR3 has 15 amino acids. Germline lookup yields CDR1 SGHRS and CDR2 YFSETQ. The chain's CDR3 is CASSANRGTNEKLFF. Written as DNA, the CDR3 is TGCGCCAGCAGCGCAAACAGGGGGACTAATGAAAAACTGTTTTTT.